This TCR beta chain originates from a study of Ad26.COV2.S vaccination and SARS-CoV-2 variants. Assay: immunoSEQ multiplex PCR; the TCRdb copy retains only in-frame clones and omits some. The table lists fewer than 800,000 clones, around 92% of them singletons, with approximately 1.5% in the top ten. Remarks on this clone: Its specificity is unknown.

Described treatment: 15 to 20 received Ad26.COV2.S at low or high dose, single or two shots; 5 received placebo; per-sample allocation not given. Samples were taken on day 63 after the first vaccine or placebo injection. In Boston, the donor was an adult between 18-55 years of age. This CDR3 is built from 17 residues. With 2 bases removed from V and 5 bases from J, the gap between germline ends came to 16 bases. From germline, CDR1 is LGHNA and CDR2 YSLEER. Notes on the study in general: Spike-specific CD8+ and CD4+ T cell responses reportedly showed substantial breadth after vaccination.

The chain couples TRBV4-3 to TRBJ1-6; D is undetermined. This sample comprised peripheral blood, obtained in a trial of Ad26.COV2.S vaccine versus placebo. The receptor comes from a person between 18 and 65 years old who received the Ad26.COV2.S COVID-19 vaccine or a placebo. The CDR3 DNA is TGCGCCAGCAGCCAACGCCCCCCCCAGAGGGATAATTCACCCCTCCACTTT. It encodes CASSQRPPQRDNSPLHF.